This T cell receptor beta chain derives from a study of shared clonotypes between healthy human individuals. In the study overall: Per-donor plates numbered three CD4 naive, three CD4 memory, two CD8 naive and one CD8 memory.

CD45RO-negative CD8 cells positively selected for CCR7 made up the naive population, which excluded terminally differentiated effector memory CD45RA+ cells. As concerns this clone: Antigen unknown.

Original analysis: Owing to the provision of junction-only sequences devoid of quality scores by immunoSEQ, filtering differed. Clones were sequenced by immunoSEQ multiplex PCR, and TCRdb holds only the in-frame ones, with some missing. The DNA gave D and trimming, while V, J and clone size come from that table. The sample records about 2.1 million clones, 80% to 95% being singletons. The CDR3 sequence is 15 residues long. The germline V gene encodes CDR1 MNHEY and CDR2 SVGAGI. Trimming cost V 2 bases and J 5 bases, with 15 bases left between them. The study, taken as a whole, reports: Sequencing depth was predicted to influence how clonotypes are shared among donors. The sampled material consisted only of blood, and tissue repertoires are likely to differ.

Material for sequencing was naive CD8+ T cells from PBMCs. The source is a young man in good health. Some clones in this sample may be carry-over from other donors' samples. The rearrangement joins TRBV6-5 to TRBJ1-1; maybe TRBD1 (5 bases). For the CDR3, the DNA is TGTGCCAGCAGTTACCGCGAGGGGTTTGGGACTGAAGCTTTCTTT. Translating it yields CASSYREGFGTEAFF.